The 29 T cell receptor beta chains in this list originate from one sample, sequenced in a study of blood T cells in healthy people across ages. Together with a sample-barcoded 5' primer, a J-beta primer mix was included in a second PCR lasting roughly 6 to 12 cycles. A single record per CDR3 protein comes from TCRdb applying MiXCR to the 5' RACE reads. This table has 1.5 million to 2 million distinct CDR3 sequences, roughly 49% appearing once. Sequenced input: blood. These receptors were collected from a woman between 35 and 50 years old in good health.

The rearrangement links TRBV7-6 to TRBJ1-1; perhaps TRBD1 as D (6 bases). CDR1 and CDR2 from the germline V gene are SGHVS and FNYEAQ. This CDR3 is built from 14 residues. The V end lost 5 bases, the J end lost 1 base, and 11 bases lay between the germline ends. CDR3 sequence reads: CASSPMTGNTEAFF. In DNA form, the CDR3 reads TGTGCCAGCAGCCCTATGACAGGGAACACTGAAGCTTTCTTT.

V usage is TRBV24-1 and J usage is TRBJ2-6; D gene ambiguous. This CDR3 is 13 amino acids long. Germline V gene data show CDR1 as KGHDR and CDR2 as SFDVKD. V was cut by 11 bases and J by 2 bases, with 9 bases left in between. The CDR3 protein is CAIGVAGANVLTF. As DNA, the CDR3 is TGTGCCATCGGTGTGGCTGGGGCCAACGTCCTGACTTTC.

The chain has TRBV20-1 and TRBJ2-3; TRBD1 aligns across 7 bases. J gave up 3 bases and V 5 bases, and 11 bases lay outside the gene matches. Germline CDR1 DFQATT, CDR2 SNEGSKA (reference sequence). CDR3 length: 15 amino acids. CDR3 region: CSASYKGAGTDTQYF. CDR3 bases: TGCAGTGCTTCATATAAGGGGGCCGGAACAGATACGCAGTATTTT.

The chain uses TRBV6-2 or TRBV6-3 and TRBJ2-5, with TRBD2 as a possible D gene (5 bases). The V end lost 2 bases, the J end lost 3 bases, and 19 bases lay between the germline ends. This CDR3 has 17 amino acids. Germline lookup yields CDR1 MNHEY and CDR2 SVGEGT. As DNA, the CDR3 is TGTGCCAGCAGTTACGAACCGGGAAGACCTTTAAAAGAGACCCAGTACTTC. This codes for CASSYEPGRPLKETQYF.

The rearrangement joins TRBV20-1 to TRBJ2-3; 7 positions agree with TRBD2. Germline V gene data show CDR1 as DFQATT and CDR2 as SNEGSKA (reference sequence). Trimming cost V 6 bases and J 1 base; bases outside gene matches: 7. This CDR3 spans 14 amino acids. In DNA form, the CDR3 reads TGCAGTGCGACCTCTAGCGGCGGCACAGATACGCAGTATTTT. Encoded protein: CSATSSGGTDTQYF.

A few counts support this clonotype. The V gene is TRBV27, the J gene TRBJ2-5; TRBD2 agrees at 10 bases. V shed 2 bases and J 2 bases; nucleotides not matched to a gene: 11. CDR3 length equals 18 residues. Germline-derived CDR1 and CDR2 are MNHEY and SMNVEV (reference sequence). The CDR3 bases are TGTGCCAGCAGTTTAATCGCCCCTAGCGGGGGTTTACAAGAGACCCAGTACTTC. This encodes CASSLIAPSGGLQETQYF.

The gene calls are TRBV9 and TRBJ2-3; a possible D gene is TRBD1 (5 bases). The CDR3 extends over 14 amino acids. Trimming stripped 4 bases from V and 2 bases from J, with 11 bases between. Per germline, CDR1 SGDLS and CDR2 YYNGEE. The CDR3 loop is CASSPRQLTDTQYF. The CDR3 nucleotides read TGTGCCAGCAGCCCCCGACAGCTCACAGATACGCAGTATTTT.

Concerning this clonotype: At one end, the junction sequence differs from germline, possibly due to a read error. The chain recombines TRBV18 with TRBJ2-4; D perhaps matches TRBD2 (5 bases). The DNA end lines up better with TRBJ2-5; the J call may be wrong. Looked up from germline, CDR1 is KGHSH and CDR2 is LQKENI. CDR3 length: 15 amino acids. Here the CDR3 DNA reads TGTGCCAGCCCACCCCGCGAGGGCCTCCAAGAGACCCAGTACTTC. Amino acid sequence: CASPPREGLQETQYF.

The V and J genes are TRBV28 and TRBJ2-7; no reliable D call. The CDR3 is made up of 14 amino acids. Germline CDR1 MDHEN, CDR2 SYDVKM. V shed 2 bases and J shed 2 bases, with 10 bases lying between them. CDR3 protein: CASSLGQWTYEQYF. CDR3 nucleotide sequence: TGTGCCAGCAGTTTAGGTCAGTGGACCTACGAGCAGTACTTC.

The chain joins TRBV7-9 to TRBJ2-7; D remains unclear. This CDR3 has 13 residues. Trimming removed 3 bases at V and 3 bases at J, with 9 bases between. Germline V lookup: CDR1 SEHNR, CDR2 FQNEAQ (reference sequence). The chain's CDR3 is CASSLMGNYEQYF. The CDR3 bases are TGTGCCAGCAGCTTGATGGGGAACTACGAGCAGTACTTC.

This clonotype was seen a handful of times. The rearrangement joins TRBV7-2 to TRBJ1-2, with D possibly TRBD1 on 6 matching bases. The CDR3 sequence is 14 residues long. The V gene lost 1 base and the J gene lost 8 bases, with 14 bases spanning the gap. CDR1 and CDR2 (germline): SGHTA, FQGNSA. DNA of the CDR3: TGTGCCAGCAGCTTAGGGAACAGGGTTCGGGGCTACACCTTC. Translating gives CASSLGNRVRGYTF.

This chain links TRBV6-6 with TRBJ2-1; tentative D call: TRBD1 (6 bases). This CDR3 is 15 amino acids long. The ends were cut back, 5 bases at V and 9 bases at J, with 20 bases in the middle. Germline V lookup: CDR1 MNHNY, CDR2 SVGAGI (reference sequence). The CDR3 DNA is TGTGCCAGCAGTCGCCCGGGACAAGGAAGGAGTGAGCAGTTCTTC. It specifies CASSRPGQGRSEQFF.

This clonotype was detected a few times. The chain carries TRBV20-1 and TRBJ2-5; D ambiguous. Germline V gene lookup returns CDR1 DFQATT and CDR2 SNEGSKA (reference sequence). V gave up 5 bases and J gave up 1 base, with 11 bases separating them. The CDR3 totals 13 residues. CDR3 sequence: CSAPLTSQETQYF. The CDR3 nucleotides are TGCAGTGCTCCTTTAACCTCCCAAGAGACCCAGTACTTC.

This clonotype was detected only a few times. This rearrangement joins TRBV7-2 to TRBJ2-5; 8 bases line up with TRBD2. V lost 0 bases and J lost 5; bases outside the gene matches: 5. The germline gives CDR1 SGHTA, CDR2 FQGNSA. This CDR3 contains 15 residues. The CDR3 protein is CASSLAVTSVETQYF. In nucleotides, the CDR3 is TGTGCCAGCAGCTTAGCGGTGACTAGCGTGGAGACCCAGTACTTC.

The genes are TRBV6-5 and TRBJ2-3; the D is unclear. This CDR3 region has 14 residues. Trimming left V 5 bases short and J 8 bases short, with 17 bases between. Germline loops: CDR1 MNHEY, CDR2 SVGAGI. CDR3 protein: CASSRLLNGGTQYF. CDR3 sequence (DNA): TGTGCCAGCAGTCGCCTACTCAATGGCGGTACGCAGTATTTT.

The chain couples TRBV4-1 to TRBJ2-3; D unclear. This CDR3 spans 16 amino acids. With 0 bases removed from V and 1 base from J, the gap between germline ends came to 11 bases. Germline V gene data show CDR1 as MGHRA and CDR2 as YSYEKL. The CDR3 is CASSQDGRSGTDTQYF. The DNA of the CDR3 is TGCGCCAGCAGCCAAGACGGGCGGAGCGGCACAGATACGCAGTATTTT.

This chain connects TRBV6-5 to TRBJ2-1; the match to TRBD2 covers 13 bases. The germline CDR1 and CDR2 sequences are MNHEY and SVGAGI. Trimming removed 8 bases from V and 7 bases from J; junction bases left unmatched: 8. The CDR3 contains 15 residues. The CDR3: CASAELAGGRNEQFF. CDR3 nucleotides: TGTGCCAGCGCGGAACTAGCGGGGGGGCGAAATGAGCAGTTCTTC.

This clonotype turned up a few times. This chain connects TRBV7-2 to TRBJ2-7; D is uncertain. CDR1 and CDR2 from the germline V gene are SGHTA and FQGNSA. Trimming left V 4 bases short and J 7 bases short, with 20 bases between. This CDR3 is built from 15 residues. This chain's CDR3 is CASSSALRPYTEQYF. Here the CDR3 DNA reads TGTGCCAGCAGCTCCGCACTACGACCTTATACGGAGCAGTACTTC.

This clonotype was seen more than once but under ten times. The chain employs TRBV7-3 and TRBJ1-6; 9 nucleotides line up with TRBD1. Germline CDR1 reads SGHTA; CDR2 reads FQGTGA. V lost 2 bases, J lost 6 bases, and 8 bases stayed unmatched. The CDR3 consists of 17 residues. CDR3: CASSLYGTGTINSPLHF. As DNA, the CDR3 is TGTGCCAGCAGCTTATACGGGACAGGGACGATTAATTCACCCCTCCACTTT.

The CDR3 DNA reads TGCGCCAGCAGCGTGGGGGGGGGCCAGACCTACGAGCAGTACTTC. Translated: CASSVGGGQTYEQYF. This chain connects TRBV5-1 to TRBJ2-7; a possible D gene is TRBD2 (7 bases). The CDR3 length is 15 residues. Trimming removed 4 bases at V and 2 bases at J, with 16 bases between. Germline V lookup: CDR1 SGHRS, CDR2 YFSETQ.

The V gene is TRBV9, the J gene TRBJ2-3; no clear D. The germline gives CDR1 SGDLS, CDR2 YYNGEE. The CDR3 is 12 amino acids. Trimming left V 5 bases short and J 3 bases short, with 7 bases between. DNA for the CDR3: TGTGCCAGCAGAGCACAGACAGATACGCAGTATTTT. Translated, it gives CASRAQTDTQYF.

The chain couples TRBV24-1 to TRBJ2-1; 11 bases match TRBD2. The CDR3 spans 14 residues. The junction had 3 bases not matched to a gene; V was cut back by 7 bases and J by 5 bases. Per germline, CDR1 KGHDR and CDR2 SFDVKD. The CDR3 here is CATRLAGEHNEQFF. The DNA of the CDR3 is TGTGCCACCAGACTAGCGGGGGAGCACAATGAGCAGTTCTTC.

The chain joins TRBV20-1 to TRBJ2-7; weak D call: TRBD1 (5 bases). The CDR3 is 14 residues long. From germline, CDR1 is DFQATT and CDR2 SNEGSKA (reference sequence). Trimming took 2 bases from V and 3 from J, leaving 14 bases between them. Written as DNA, the CDR3 is TGCAGTGCTAGAAGAGGCAGGGTGAACTACGAGCAGTACTTC. This gives the protein CSARRGRVNYEQYF.

This clonotype was detected only a few times. The rearrangement joins TRBV29-1 to TRBJ2-7; the match to TRBD1 covers 8 bases. The junction had 8 bases not matched to a gene; V was cut back by 7 bases and J by 3 bases. Germline loops: CDR1 SQVTM, CDR2 ANQGSEA. The CDR3 sequence is 13 residues long. The CDR3 region is CSGGQGLLYEQYF. CDR3 bases: TGCAGCGGCGGACAGGGTCTACTCTACGAGCAGTACTTC.

The genes are TRBV7-3 and TRBJ1-6; possibly TRBD1 for D (5 bases). Germline-derived CDR1 and CDR2 are SGHTA and FQGTGA. The CDR3 is 15 amino acids. V was clipped by 2 bases and J by 7 bases, with 12 bases between them. The CDR3 reads CASSLSDRINSPLHF. CDR3 bases: TGTGCCAGCAGCTTATCCGACAGAATCAATTCACCCCTCCACTTT.

The chain has TRBV6-1 and TRBJ1-2; D is perhaps TRBD1 (5 bases). Trimming took off 10 bases at V and 7 bases at J, with 13 bases between the two ends. The CDR3 has 11 amino acids. In germline, CDR1 is MNHNS, CDR2 SASEGT. CDR3 in amino acids: CAILGTGGYTF. CDR3 coding DNA: TGTGCCATCCTGGGGACGGGTGGCTACACCTTC.

The V gene is TRBV11-1, the J gene TRBJ2-7; D possibly corresponds to TRBD1 (6 bases). V lost 7 bases and J lost 0, with 16 bases in between. The CDR3 runs to 15 residues. In germline, CDR1 is SGHAT, CDR2 FQDESV (reference sequence). CDR3 sequence reads: CASKQNRDTSYEQYF. Written as DNA, the CDR3 is TGTGCCAGCAAGCAAAACAGGGATACCTCCTACGAGCAGTACTTC.

This clonotype was observed many times. The V and J genes are TRBV20-1 and TRBJ2-1; 7 positions match TRBD2. In germline, CDR1 is DFQATT, CDR2 SNEGSKA (reference sequence). V dropped 2 bases and J dropped 6; count of bases not matched to a gene: 7. This CDR3 comprises 14 residues. For the CDR3, the DNA is TGCAGTGCTAGACGGGGGGAATTGGGCAATGAGCAGTTCTTC. This translates into CSARRGELGNEQFF.

The chain employs TRBV10-2 and TRBJ2-1, with D unresolved. The CDR3 is 16 residues long. Trimming stripped 3 bases from V and 4 bases from J, with 16 bases between. CDR1 is WSHSY, CDR2 SAAADI, per germline. The CDR3, as DNA: TGCGCCAGCAGTGAATTGTATTTGGTTGGGTACAATGAGCAGTTCTTC. It codes for CASSELYLVGYNEQFF.